This T cell receptor beta chain stems from a study of blood T cell repertoires in COVID-19. Across the study: COVID-19 samples from acute and convalescent phases originated in the United States, Italy and Spain. T cells, B-cell-depleted T cells, or PBMCs supplied cDNA or gDNA.

This CDR3 has 15 residues. V was clipped by 4 bases and J by 4 bases; unmatched bases: 7. Germline CDR1 reads SGHDT; CDR2 reads YYEEEE. Some clones are missing from TCRdb's copy, which holds only in-frame ones; the method was immunoSEQ multiplex PCR. Of 110,000 to 150,000 clones listed, around 81% are singletons. The material sequenced was peripheral blood. J is TRBJ2-3 and V is TRBV5-6; 9 bases match TRBD2. This TCR was sampled from a human donor in a cohort sampled during active COVID-19. The CDR3 nucleotides read TGTGCCAGCAGCAAGGTTAGCGGGGGCGCAGATACGCAGTATTTT. This codes for CASSKVSGGADTQYF.